This TCR beta chain was sequenced for a study of blood T cell repertoires in COVID-19. At the level of the study: Samples taken during acute and convalescent COVID-19 were collected in the United States, Italy and Spain. PBMCs, B-cell-depleted T cells, or T cells provided the cDNA or gDNA that made up the material.

The authors' processing: Estimates of nucleated cell counts were drawn from the amplification of reference gene primers. Method: immunoSEQ multiplex PCR; TCRdb's copy keeps in-frame clones and lacks some. V, J and clone size are taken as reported in that table, and D and trimming were inferred from the DNA itself. The sample yields 30,000 to 35,000 clones, about nine tenths seen once. V was cut by 0 bases and J by 6 bases, with 22 bases left in between. The CDR3 length is 18 residues. Germline CDR1 SGHNT, CDR2 YYREEE (reference sequence). The chain combines TRBV5-4 with TRBJ2-1; weak D call: TRBD2 (7 bases). The sequenced sample consisted of peripheral blood. The receptor's source is a man between 60 and 75 years old with active COVID-19. The CDR3 DNA reads as TGTGCCAGCAGCTTGGCCGGGTCCCCGGGGGGCCGCTCCAATGAGCAGTTCTTC. Amino acids: CASSLAGSPGGRSNEQFF.